The sequence of this T cell receptor beta chain was determined in a study of blood T cell repertoires in COVID-19. The overall study: Italy, Spain and the United States were the sources of the convalescent and acute COVID-19 samples. T cells, B-cell-depleted T cells, or PBMCs supplied cDNA or gDNA.

Germline V gives CDR1 SEHNR, CDR2 FQNEAQ (reference sequence). The CDR3 loop spans 14 amino acids. Trimming cost V 1 base and J 2 bases, with 9 bases left between them. Original data processing: For nucleated cells, counts were estimated from reference gene primer amplification. This table comes from immunoSEQ multiplex PCR, and its TCRdb copy is limited to in-frame clones, with some not included. The V and J calls and clone size are taken from that table; D and trimming were inferred from the DNA. The table lists approximately 130,000 clones, 69% of them singletons, with approximately 2.1% in the top ten. This clone was found a few times.

The material sequenced was peripheral blood. This receptor was taken from an older woman with acute or convalescent COVID-19. The V call is TRBV7-9, the J call TRBJ2-7; D ambiguous. The CDR3 loop is CASSLDLFPYEQYF. For the CDR3, the DNA is TGTGCCAGCAGCTTAGATCTATTCCCCTACGAGCAGTACTTC.